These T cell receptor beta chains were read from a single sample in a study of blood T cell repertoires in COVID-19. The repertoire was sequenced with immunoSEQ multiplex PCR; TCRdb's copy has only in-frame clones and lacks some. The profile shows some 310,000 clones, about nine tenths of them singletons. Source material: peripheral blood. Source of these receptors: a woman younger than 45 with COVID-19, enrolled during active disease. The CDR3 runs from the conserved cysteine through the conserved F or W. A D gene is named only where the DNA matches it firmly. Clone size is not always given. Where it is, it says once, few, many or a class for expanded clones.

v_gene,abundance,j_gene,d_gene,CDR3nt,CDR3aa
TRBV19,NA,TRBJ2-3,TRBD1,TGTGCCAGTACCCCCGGGGGACAGGGCGATACGCAGTATTTT,CASTPGGQGDTQYF
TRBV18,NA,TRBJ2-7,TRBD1,TGTGCCAGCTCACCACAGGGGGCGGGCGACGAGCAGTACTTC,CASSPQGAGDEQYF
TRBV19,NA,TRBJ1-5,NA,TGTGCCAGTAGTAGCTCAGGGGCTCAGCCCCAGCATTTT,CASSSSGAQPQHF
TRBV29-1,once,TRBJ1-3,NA,TGCAGCGTAGTCGGTCCAGGGTTCGCCATATATTTT,CSVVGPGFAIYF
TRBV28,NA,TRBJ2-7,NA,TGTGCCAGCAGTTTCCGAGGCTACGAGCAGTACTTC,CASSFRGYEQYF
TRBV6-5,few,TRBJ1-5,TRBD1,TGTGCCAGCAGCCAAGGGACAGGGGGTTGGCAGCCCCAGCATTTT,CASSQGTGGWQPQHF
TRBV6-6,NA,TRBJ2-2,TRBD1,TGTGCCAGCAGTAGATCAGGGACAGGGGGCTTAGTTAACACCGGGGAGCTGTTTTTT,CASSRSGTGGLVNTGELFF
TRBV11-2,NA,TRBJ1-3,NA,TGTGCCAGCAGCCTTGTCCGACAGCCTGGAAACACCATATATTTT,CASSLVRQPGNTIYF
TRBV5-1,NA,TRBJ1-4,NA,TGCGCCAGCAGCCCACAGACAGATATTATGGGCTACAGGGCAGCTAATGAAAAACTGTTTTTT,CASSPQTDIMGYRAANEKLFF
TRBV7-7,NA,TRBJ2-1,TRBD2,TGTGCCAGCAGCCTCGGACTAGCGGGAGGTCTGAATGAGCAGTTCTTC,CASSLGLAGGLNEQFF
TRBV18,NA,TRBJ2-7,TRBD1,TGTGCCAGCTCACTACAGGGGGTCTACGAGCAGTACTTC,CASSLQGVYEQYF
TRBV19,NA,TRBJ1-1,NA,TGTGCCAGTAGTATAGGAACAGGGAACACTGAAGCTTTCTTT,CASSIGTGNTEAFF
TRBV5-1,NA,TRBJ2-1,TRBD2,TGCGCCAGCAGCTTTACTAGCGGGAGATGGAATGAGCAGTTCTTC,CASSFTSGRWNEQFF
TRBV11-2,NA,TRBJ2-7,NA,TGTGCCAGCAGCTTCGGGACACGTTCCTACGAGCAGTACTTC,CASSFGTRSYEQYF